Reported below is one TCR beta chain. What it binds is unknown. The source of the sample is a study of graft-versus-host responses after intestinal transplantation. Across the whole study: Grafts were multivisceral, liver-intestinal, or isolated intestinal. All of the recipients had induction that used anti-thymocyte globulin, then tacrolimus and steroids for approximately 3 years. Findings of the study overall: The presence of high graft-versus-host to host-versus-graft clonal ratios in allografts characterized patients with graft-donor T cell macrochimerism.

TCRdb keeps only in-frame clones here, not all; method: immunoSEQ multiplex PCR. The sample has around 23,000 clones, just under 95% seen once. Germline V gene data show CDR1 as SGHTA and CDR2 as FQGNSA. The V end was cut by 1 base, the J end by 7 bases, with 17 bases between. The CDR3 runs to 15 residues. The material was PBMCs, obtained more than 29 days after intestinal transplant. The sequence derives from a human patient who received an intestinal transplant, so some T cells may come from the graft donor. This sequence joins TRBV7-2 and TRBJ2-7, with D perhaps matching TRBD1 or TRBD2 (6 bases each). The CDR3, as DNA: TGTGCCAGCAGCTTAGTTACGGGGGCGAGCGGGGAGCAGTACTTC. Amino acid sequence: CASSLVTGASGEQYF.